The rows below give T cell receptor beta chains drawn from one sample of a study of blood T cell repertoires in COVID-19. Data came from immunoSEQ multiplex PCR; TCRdb stores just in-frame clones and leaves some out. The repertoire holds some 350,000 clones, with 88% as singletons. Material: PBMCs or T cells enriched from blood (not recorded which). These receptors came from a man aged 25 to 40 who had recovered from COVID-19. Both conserved end residues are part of each CDR3. A D gene is named only where the DNA matches it firmly. Expanded clones get a size class; other rows say once, few or many, or leave the size out.

TGTGCCAGCAGCCAATCGAGAGGGACTTTCAGCTCTGGGGCCAACGTCCTGACTTTC | CASSQSRGTFSSGANVLTF | TRBJ2-6 | TRBV7-9 | NA | NA
TGTGCCAGCAGCCAACAGGGAGCGGGGCCTAACTATGGCTACACCTTC | CASSQQGAGPNYGYTF | TRBJ1-2 | TRBV14 | NA | NA
TGCGCCAGCAGCTTCGCGGGGGTGGGCGAGACCCAGTACTTC | CASSFAGVGETQYF | TRBJ2-5 | TRBV5-1 | TRBD2 | NA
TGTGCCAGCAGCTTAAGTTCGACAGGGGATGGAAACACCATATATTTT | CASSLSSTGDGNTIYF | TRBJ1-3 | TRBV7-7 | TRBD1 | NA
TGTGCCAGCAGCCAGGGGGGGAATGAAAAACTGTTTTTT | CASSQGGNEKLFF | TRBJ1-4 | TRBV3-1/TRBV3-2 | NA | NA
TGTGCCAGCAGCGAAAGGTCAGGACAACAGACAACTAATGAAAAACTGTTTTTT | CASSERSGQQTTNEKLFF | TRBJ1-4 | TRBV7-7 | NA | once
TGTGCCAGCAGCCGTCGTGGCAATCAGCCCCAGCATTTT | CASSRRGNQPQHF | TRBJ1-5 | TRBV12-3/TRBV12-4 | NA | few
TGTGCCAGCTCACCCCAAGCGGGGGATACTCAGTACTTC | CASSPQAGDTQYF | TRBJ2-4 | TRBV18 | TRBD2 | NA
TGTGCCACCAGTGATTACGGCGGGGGGACCACAGATACGCAGTATTTT | CATSDYGGGTTDTQYF | TRBJ2-3 | TRBV24-1 | TRBD2 | NA
TGTGCCAGCAGCTCCGGGGGGTTTGAATACGAGCAGTACTTC | CASSSGGFEYEQYF | TRBJ2-7 | TRBV6-5 | TRBD2 | NA
TGTGCCAGCAGCTTAGGGTCTATAGACTATGGCTACACCTTC | CASSLGSIDYGYTF | TRBJ1-2 | TRBV7-2 | NA | once
TGTGCCAGCACCACCGGGGATCCAGGGCCCCAGCATTTT | CASTTGDPGPQHF | TRBJ1-5 | TRBV28 | NA | NA
TGTGCCAGCTCACCGGTGCCTAGCGGGAGCTACGAGCAGTACTTC | CASSPVPSGSYEQYF | TRBJ2-7 | TRBV18 | TRBD2 | once
TGCGCCAGCAGCTTTGAGAGCTCCTACGAGCAGTACTTC | CASSFESSYEQYF | TRBJ2-7 | TRBV5-1 | NA | NA
TGTGCCACCCGGGGAAGAGGGGGACAGACGAACACCGGGGAGCTGTTTTTT | CATRGRGGQTNTGELFF | TRBJ2-2 | TRBV19 | TRBD1 | NA
TGTGCCACCGGGACTAGCCATACCAGCACAGATACGCAGTATTTT | CATGTSHTSTDTQYF | TRBJ2-3 | TRBV10-3 | TRBD2 | NA
TGTGCCAGCAGCCGGGCCGGGGGGGGTAGCTATGGCTACACCTTC | CASSRAGGGSYGYTF | TRBJ1-2 | TRBV7-3 | NA | NA
TGTGCCAGCAATTTCCCCGGGACTAGCGGGGGGGCAATTTTTTATGAGCAGTTCTTC | CASNFPGTSGGAIFYEQFF | TRBJ2-1 | TRBV2 | TRBD2 | NA
TGTGCCAGCAGCTTTGGGACAGTTACCTACGAGCAGTACTTC | CASSFGTVTYEQYF | TRBJ2-7 | TRBV5-6 | TRBD1 | NA
TGTGCCAGCAGTTACTCGACAGGGGTTAACTATGGCTACACCTTC | CASSYSTGVNYGYTF | TRBJ1-2 | TRBV6-5 | TRBD1 | NA
TGTGCCACCGATAGCGGGGGGACGCCGGAAGAGACCCAGTACTTC | CATDSGGTPEETQYF | TRBJ2-5 | TRBV25-1 | TRBD2 | NA
TGTGCCAGCGAGAGGTTCGGCGCCGGAGCTAACTATGGCTACACCTTC | CASERFGAGANYGYTF | TRBJ1-2 | TRBV19 | NA | NA
TGTGCCAGCAGCCAAGATTCGGGCTCTGGGGCCAACGTCCTGACTTTC | CASSQDSGSGANVLTF | TRBJ2-6 | TRBV3-1/TRBV3-2 | NA | NA
TGTGCCAGCAGTTCCCCCCTCTCTGGAAACACCATATATTTT | CASSSPLSGNTIYF | TRBJ1-3 | TRBV28 | NA | NA